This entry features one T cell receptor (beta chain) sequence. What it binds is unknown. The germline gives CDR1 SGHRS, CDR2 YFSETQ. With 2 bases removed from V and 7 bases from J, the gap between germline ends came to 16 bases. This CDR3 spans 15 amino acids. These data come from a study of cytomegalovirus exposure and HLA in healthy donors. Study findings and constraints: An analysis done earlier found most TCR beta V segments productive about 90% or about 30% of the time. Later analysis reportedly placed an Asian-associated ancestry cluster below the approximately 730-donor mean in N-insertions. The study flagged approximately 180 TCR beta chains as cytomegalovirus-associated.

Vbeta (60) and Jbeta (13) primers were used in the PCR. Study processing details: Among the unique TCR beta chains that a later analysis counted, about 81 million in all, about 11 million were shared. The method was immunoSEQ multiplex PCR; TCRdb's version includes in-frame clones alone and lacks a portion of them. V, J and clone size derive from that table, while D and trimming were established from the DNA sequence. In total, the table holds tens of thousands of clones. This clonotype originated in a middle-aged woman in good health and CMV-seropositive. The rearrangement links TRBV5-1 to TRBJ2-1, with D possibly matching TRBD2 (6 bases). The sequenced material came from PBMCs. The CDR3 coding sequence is TGCGCCAGCAGCTTCCCCGTTGGGAGGAGGAATGAGCAGTTCTTC. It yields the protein CASSFPVGRRNEQFF.